The 27 T cell receptor beta chains presented below share a single source sample, sequenced in a study of identical twins. TCRdb analysed the 5' RACE reads with MiXCR anew, one entry per CDR3 protein. The repertoire holds a few hundred thousand distinct CDR3 sequences, with roughly 8.6% as singletons. The same sample was also used in a study of yellow fever vaccine responses in identical twins.

Material: memory (CD45RO+) T cells sorted from blood. These receptors came from a young woman in good health.

This clonotype was observed a handful of times. The chain has TRBV20-1 and TRBJ2-7, with D possibly TRBD1 on 6 matching bases. CDR1 and CDR2 from the germline V gene are DFQATT and SNEGSKA (reference sequence). The CDR3 has 13 amino acids. V was clipped by 5 bases and J by 3 bases, with 14 bases between them. DNA of the CDR3: TGCAGTGCTTCACAGGGATCTAACTACGAGCAGTACTTC. It codes for CSASQGSNYEQYF.

This chain joins TRBV6-1 and TRBJ1-1, with 9 bases fitting TRBD1. J was trimmed by 2 bases and V by 6 bases; bases with no gene match: 7. The CDR3 loop spans 15 amino acids. CDR1 is MNHNS and CDR2 is SASEGT in the germline V gene. The CDR3 sequence: CASSQIQGANTEAFF. The CDR3 bases are TGTGCCAGCAGCCAAATACAGGGGGCAAACACTGAAGCTTTCTTT.

Remarks on this clonotype: As the CDR3 is not closed by the conserved phenylalanine or tryptophan, this likely results from a read error. The chain carries TRBV6-1 and TRBJ1-1, with D perhaps TRBD1 (6 bases). Germline V gene lookup returns CDR1 MNHNS and CDR2 SASEGT. CDR3 size: 14 residues. V lost 3 bases to trimming and J lost 2 bases, with 10 bases between them. The CDR3 reads CASSDDRSNTEAFS. DNA for the CDR3: TGTGCCAGCAGTGACGACAGGAGTAACACTGAAGCTTTCTCT.

This clonotype was seen more than once but under ten times. The J gene is TRBJ2-3, the V gene TRBV20-1; a weak D match, TRBD2 (6 bases). CDR1 DFQATT and CDR2 SNEGSKA come from the germline V gene (reference sequence). The ends were cut back, 3 bases at V and 3 bases at J, with 10 bases in the middle. The CDR3 contains 13 residues. Here the CDR3 DNA reads TGCAGTGCTAGGGGGGACTTAACAGATACGCAGTATTTT. It yields the protein CSARGDLTDTQYF.

In its sample, this clonotype was seen many times. V usage is TRBV12-3 or TRBV12-4 and J usage is TRBJ2-7; D possibly uses TRBD1 or TRBD2 (5 bases each). The CDR3 is made up of 14 amino acids. Trimming took off 6 bases at V and 0 bases at J, with 12 bases between the two ends. The CDR3 region has the DNA TGTGCCAGCAGAATCCGGGACGGCTCCTACGAGCAGTACTTC. Protein sequence: CASRIRDGSYEQYF.

In its sample, this clonotype was seen many times. The chain couples TRBV20-1 to TRBJ2-2, with 9 nucleotides matching TRBD1. Germline V gives CDR1 DFQATT, CDR2 SNEGSKA (reference sequence). This CDR3 comprises 14 residues. J lost 1 base, V lost 8 bases, and 5 bases had no gene match. In DNA form, the CDR3 reads TGCAGTAGCCCGGGACAGGGGAACACCGGGGAGCTGTTTTTT. Amino acids: CSSPGQGNTGELFF.

CDR3 sequence: CAAIGQVQGYTF. CDR3 nucleotides: TGTGCCGCCATAGGACAGGTCCAGGGCTACACCTTC. The rearrangement uses TRBV28 and TRBJ1-2; TRBD1 matches at 7 bases. The junction had 11 bases not matched to a gene; V was cut back by 11 bases and J by 8 bases. Germline loops: CDR1 MDHEN, CDR2 SYDVKM. CDR3 length equals 12 residues.

This clonotype was counted many times. This rearrangement joins TRBV27 to TRBJ1-2, with a tentative D call TRBD1 (5 bases). The CDR3 covers 15 residues. V was pared by 5 bases and J by 7 bases, with 20 bases between. The V gene's germline CDR1 is MNHEY and CDR2 SMNVEV (reference sequence). CDR3 residues: CASSQLPVRVAGYTF. The CDR3 DNA reads as TGTGCCAGCAGTCAACTCCCCGTCAGGGTAGCTGGCTACACCTTC.

This clonotype showed up many times. The chain couples TRBV4-1 to TRBJ1-1; 8 bases line up with TRBD1. The CDR3 has 16 amino acids. Germline values: CDR1 MGHRA, CDR2 YSYEKL. Losses at the gene ends were 4 bases for V and 0 bases for J; bases not matched to a gene: 7. The CDR3 DNA reads TGCGCCAGCAGCCTTAGGACAGGGCGATTGAACACTGAAGCTTTCTTT. Residues: CASSLRTGRLNTEAFF.

This clonotype has only a few counts. The chain uses TRBV28 and TRBJ1-5, with 11 nucleotides matching TRBD1. V was pared by 3 bases and J by 7 bases, with 5 bases of the junction left unmatched. The germline gives CDR1 MDHEN, CDR2 SYDVKM. The CDR3 extends over 15 amino acids. The CDR3 sequence: CASSLGQGERQPQHF. In nucleotides, the CDR3 is TGTGCCAGCAGTTTGGGACAGGGGGAACGGCAGCCCCAGCATTTT.

This clonotype was seen ten or more times. J is TRBJ2-5 and V is TRBV7-7; 8 bases map to TRBD1. Trimming cost V 1 base and J 5 bases; bases outside gene matches: 6. CDR3 size: 15 residues. Germline CDR1 and CDR2: SSHAT and FNYEAQ (reference sequence). The CDR3 DNA reads as TGTGCCAGCAGCTTAGACTCAGGGGGCGGGGAGACCCAGTACTTC. Translation: CASSLDSGGGETQYF.

The chain joins TRBV27 to TRBJ2-5; 7 nucleotides agree with TRBD2. V gave up 2 bases and J gave up 1 base; unmatched junction bases: 7. The germline V gene has CDR1 MNHEY and CDR2 SMNVEV (reference sequence). CDR3 length: 16 amino acids. DNA of the CDR3: TGTGCCAGCAGTTTACTAGGGGCGGGAGTCCAAGAGACCCAGTACTTC. It codes for CASSLLGAGVQETQYF.

The rearrangement uses TRBV19 and TRBJ2-1, with a weak D call TRBD2 (6 bases). The germline gives CDR1 LNHDA, CDR2 SQIVND (reference sequence). With 5 bases removed from V and 5 bases from J, the gap between germline ends came to 13 bases. This CDR3 has 14 residues. CDR3 in DNA: TGTGCCAGTAGTTGGTCTAGCGAAGACAATGAGCAGTTCTTC. Translation gives CASSWSSEDNEQFF.

This clonotype occurred a few times. CDR3 region: CASSRFNEQFF. The CDR3, as DNA: TGTGCCAGCAGTCGATTCAATGAGCAGTTCTTC. The chain is built from TRBV12-3 or TRBV12-4 and TRBJ2-1; D is uncertain. Trimming left V 5 bases short and J 6 bases short, with 5 bases between. There are 11 residues in the CDR3.

This clonotype was counted many times. The chain uses TRBV9 and TRBJ2-7, with 7 bases identical to TRBD1. The CDR3 loop spans 18 amino acids. Germline trimming cut 0 bases from V and 2 bases from J; bases unmatched to any gene: 14. Per the germline V gene, CDR1 is SGDLS and CDR2 is YYNGEE. The CDR3 reads CASSVVLTDRVQAYEQYV. CDR3 sequence (DNA): TGTGCCAGCAGCGTAGTCCTTACCGACAGGGTGCAGGCCTACGAGCAGTACGTC.

This clonotype was seen more than once but under ten times. The chain employs TRBV3-1 and TRBJ2-5; 11 nucleotides agree with TRBD1. CDR3 length: 14 residues. CDR1 LGHDT and CDR2 YNNKEL come from the germline V gene (reference sequence). V was clipped by 6 bases and J by 5 bases; unmatched bases: 5. DNA for the CDR3: TGTGCCAGCAGTCGGGACAGGGGGTTGGAGACCCAGTACTTC. It codes for CASSRDRGLETQYF.

The sample holds many counts of this clonotype. The chain has TRBV24-1 and TRBJ2-5; TRBD1 agrees at 8 bases. V lost 0 bases and J lost 5; bases outside the gene matches: 7. The length of the CDR3 is 16 residues. Looked up from germline, CDR1 is KGHDR and CDR2 is SFDVKD. CDR3 amino acids: CATSDLRQGAGETQYF. The CDR3 DNA sequence: TGTGCCACCAGTGATTTGCGCCAGGGGGCAGGGGAGACCCAGTACTTC.

This chain connects TRBV29-1 to TRBJ2-2, with D hard to call. Trimming removed 4 bases at V and 0 bases at J, with 9 bases between. Looked up from germline, CDR1 is SQVTM and CDR2 is ANQGSEA. The CDR3 is 14 residues long. The CDR3 protein is CSVGWAANTGELFF. The CDR3, as DNA: TGCAGCGTTGGGTGGGCAGCGAACACCGGGGAGCTGTTTTTT.

The chain joins TRBV3-1 to TRBJ2-3; tentatively, D is TRBD1 or TRBD2 (5 bases each). Germline CDR1 LGHDT, CDR2 YNNKEL (reference sequence). The CDR3 totals 15 residues. Trimming left V 4 bases short and J 6 bases short, with 17 bases between. CDR3 residues: CASSPFRGIGDTQYF. CDR3 DNA: TGTGCCAGCAGCCCATTCCGGGGCATAGGGGATACGCAGTATTTT.

In regard to this clonotype: At one end the junction does not follow the germline gene, possibly because of a read error. This chain joins TRBV6-1 and TRBJ2-1, with TRBD1 identical over 7 bases. Germline assignment: CDR1 MNHNS and CDR2 SASEGT. The CDR3 totals 15 residues. CDR3 in DNA: TGTGCCAGCAGTCTAATGGGACAGACCTACGATGAGCAGTTCTTC. Its translation: CASSLMGQTYDEQFF.

This clonotype has more than one count but fewer than ten. The rearrangement uses TRBV12-3 or TRBV12-4 and TRBJ2-5; weak D call: TRBD2 (5 bases). Trimming took off 3 bases at V and 2 bases at J, with 7 bases between the two ends. This CDR3 has 13 amino acids. CDR3 loop: CASSFSDQETQYF. The CDR3 DNA sequence: TGTGCCAGCAGTTTTAGCGATCAAGAGACCCAGTACTTC.

This clonotype appeared many times. V usage is TRBV7-2 and J usage is TRBJ1-1; no reliable D call. The CDR3 covers 13 residues. Germline V gene data show CDR1 as SGHTA and CDR2 as FQGNSA. V lost 7 bases and J 0 bases, leaving 9 bases between the germline ends. CDR3: CASNEIMNTEAFF. CDR3 coding DNA: TGTGCCAGCAACGAGATAATGAACACTGAAGCTTTCTTT.

This clonotype was counted a few times. This rearrangement joins TRBV29-1 to TRBJ2-1; D possibly corresponds to TRBD2 (5 bases). This CDR3 comprises 12 residues. Germline assignment: CDR1 SQVTM and CDR2 ANQGSEA. Trimming took 3 bases from V and 3 from J, leaving 6 bases between them. The CDR3 DNA follows: TGCAGCGTTGACCGGGGCTACAATGAGCAGTTCTTC. This codes for CSVDRGYNEQFF.

This clonotype has a count of ten or more. J is TRBJ2-1 and V is TRBV12-3 or TRBV12-4, with TRBD1 as a possible D gene (5 bases). The CDR3 has 16 amino acids. Trimming left V 3 bases short and J 5 bases short, with 17 bases between. CDR3 protein: CASSFPTALRDNEQFF. CDR3 sequence (DNA): TGTGCCAGCAGTTTCCCGACAGCTTTGAGAGACAATGAGCAGTTCTTC.

V gene TRBV12-3 or TRBV12-4 combines with J gene TRBJ2-1, with D possibly TRBD1 on 6 matching bases. The CDR3 loop spans 14 amino acids. Trimming stripped 3 bases from V and 4 bases from J, with 10 bases between. DNA of the CDR3: TGTGCCAGCAGTTTCGAGGGGGTGTACAATGAGCAGTTCTTC. Its protein is CASSFEGVYNEQFF.

This clonotype was seen ten or more times. The chain uses TRBV29-1 and TRBJ1-5; 7 bases map to TRBD1. The length of the CDR3 is 13 residues. Germline V lookup: CDR1 SQVTM, CDR2 ANQGSEA. V dropped 5 bases and J dropped 2; count of bases not matched to a gene: 3. CDR3: CSVRQGRNQPQHF. The CDR3 DNA follows: TGCAGCGTTAGACAGGGTCGCAATCAGCCCCAGCATTTT.

This clonotype appeared a single time. The V and J genes are TRBV7-9 and TRBJ1-2; TRBD1 is a possible D gene (6 bases). V was clipped by 2 bases and J by 6 bases, with 19 bases between them. Germline V lookup: CDR1 SEHNR, CDR2 FQNEAQ (reference sequence). The CDR3 spans 16 residues. CDR3 amino acids: CASSLLHHRGTNGYTF. The CDR3 DNA reads as TGTGCCAGCAGCTTACTTCATCATAGGGGGACAAATGGCTACACCTTC.